This TCR beta chain was sequenced in a study of immune reconstitution after stem cell transplant in scleroderma. Germline values: CDR1 SGHAT, CDR2 FQNNGV. Germline trimming cut 1 base from V and 2 bases from J; bases unmatched to any gene: 4. CDR3 length: 16 amino acids. This clonotype is large within its sample. TCRdb reprocessed the RT-PCR reads with MiXCR, giving one entry per CDR3 protein. Of 6,000 or so distinct CDR3 sequences listed, less than 10% are singletons. The material was obtained before or after autologous hematopoietic stem cell transplantation (not recorded which). The chain is built from TRBV11-2 and TRBJ2-7, with 11 bases lining up with TRBD2. This sequence was found in a male donor with systemic sclerosis. The CDR3 DNA sequence: TGTGCCAGCAGCTTAGGCGGTAGCGGGGGGGCCTACGAGCAGTACTTC. This gives the protein CASSLGGSGGAYEQYF.